These 8 T cell receptor beta chains were all obtained from the same sample, sequenced in a study of T cell repertoires in cytomegalovirus infection. Using its own MiXCR run on the reads, TCRdb lists one record per CDR3 protein. The sample comprises approximately 260,000 distinct CDR3 sequences, 15% to 20% of which are singletons, and around half rests with the top ten. Sequenced material: CD8+ T cells from PBMCs. These receptors were collected from a human donor in good health (CMV status not recorded). Some clones in this sample may be carry-over from other donors' samples.

The chain uses TRBV20-1 and TRBJ2-1; weak D call: TRBD1 (6 bases). Trimming shortened V by 7 bases and J by 1 base, and 14 bases separated the two germline ends. Germline V gene sequence: CDR1 DFQATT, CDR2 SNEGSKA (reference sequence). The CDR3 contains 14 residues. Written as DNA, the CDR3 is TGCAGTGGTACACAGGGTGGATCCTACAATGAGCAGTTCTTC. This sequence encodes CSGTQGGSYNEQFF.

Only a few counts were recorded for this clonotype. Just one base apart from a much larger clone, this may be a read error. The chain couples TRBV28 to TRBJ1-5; 9 bases are a match to TRBD1. There are 15 residues in the CDR3. V dropped 6 bases and J dropped 0; count of bases not matched to a gene: 3. Germline values: CDR1 MDHEN, CDR2 SYDVKM. The CDR3: CASRPTGGSNQPQHF. The CDR3 coding sequence is TGTGCCAGCAGACCGACAGGGGGTAGCAATCAGCCCCAGCATTTT.

This clonotype turned up a few times. CDR3 amino acids: CASSGTGFGTEAFF. The CDR3 DNA follows: TGTGCCAGCAGCGGAACAGGGTTCGGCACTGAAGCTTTCTTT. V gene TRBV7-9 combines with J gene TRBJ1-1; D perhaps matches TRBD1 (6 bases). Deletions cut 5 bases from V and 4 bases from J, with 14 bases between. CDR3 length: 14 amino acids. CDR1 is SEHNR and CDR2 is FQNEAQ in the germline V gene (reference sequence).

This clonotype was seen a handful of times. The rearrangement links TRBV2 to TRBJ2-7; maybe TRBD1 (6 bases). The CDR3 spans 12 residues. Per germline, CDR1 SNHLY and CDR2 FYNNEI. Between the trimmed V and J ends, which lost 9 bases and 4 bases, there was a span of 13 bases. This CDR3 reads CASRTASYEQYF. Here the CDR3 DNA reads TGTGCCAGTAGGACAGCGTCTTACGAGCAGTACTTC.

The CDR3 nucleotides read TGTGCCAGGTCCTCTCCTGATGAAAAACTGTTTTTT. It yields the protein CARSSPDEKLFF. The chain combines TRBV6-6 with TRBJ1-4; D is undetermined. CDR1 and CDR2 from the germline V gene are MNHNY and SVGAGI (reference sequence). The CDR3 length is 12 residues. V dropped 9 bases and J dropped 6 bases, with 11 bases sitting between them.

There are many counts of this clonotype. J is TRBJ2-3 and V is TRBV7-2, with 11 bases lining up with TRBD2. The germline V gene encodes CDR1 SGHTA and CDR2 FQGNSA. The CDR3 contains 16 residues. V lost 4 bases to trimming and J lost 2 bases; unmatched junction nucleotides: 5. Written as DNA, the CDR3 is TGTGCCAGCAGCTCGGGACTAGCGGAGACCACAGATACGCAGTATTTT. Encoded protein: CASSSGLAETTDTQYF.

The V gene is TRBV20-1, the J gene TRBJ2-1; 9 nucleotides agree with TRBD1. Per the germline V gene, CDR1 is DFQATT and CDR2 is SNEGSKA (reference sequence). V lost 5 bases, J lost 7 bases, and 15 bases stayed unmatched. This CDR3 is built from 16 residues. The CDR3 sequence is CSADDRNRGRRNEQFF. For the CDR3, the DNA is TGCAGTGCTGATGACCGAAACAGGGGGCGCAGGAATGAGCAGTTCTTC.

As for this clonotype: A much larger clone differs from this one at a single base, so this may be a read error. V is TRBV5-6 and J is TRBJ2-1; the match to TRBD1 covers 10 bases. CDR3 length: 15 residues. The germline CDR1 and CDR2 sequences are SGHDT and YYEEEE. V was pared by 4 bases and J by 4 bases, with 5 bases of the junction left unmatched. CDR3 DNA sequence: TGTGCCAGCAGCCACGGGACAGGGGAGTACAATGAGCAGTTCTTC. Protein sequence: CASSHGTGEYNEQFF.